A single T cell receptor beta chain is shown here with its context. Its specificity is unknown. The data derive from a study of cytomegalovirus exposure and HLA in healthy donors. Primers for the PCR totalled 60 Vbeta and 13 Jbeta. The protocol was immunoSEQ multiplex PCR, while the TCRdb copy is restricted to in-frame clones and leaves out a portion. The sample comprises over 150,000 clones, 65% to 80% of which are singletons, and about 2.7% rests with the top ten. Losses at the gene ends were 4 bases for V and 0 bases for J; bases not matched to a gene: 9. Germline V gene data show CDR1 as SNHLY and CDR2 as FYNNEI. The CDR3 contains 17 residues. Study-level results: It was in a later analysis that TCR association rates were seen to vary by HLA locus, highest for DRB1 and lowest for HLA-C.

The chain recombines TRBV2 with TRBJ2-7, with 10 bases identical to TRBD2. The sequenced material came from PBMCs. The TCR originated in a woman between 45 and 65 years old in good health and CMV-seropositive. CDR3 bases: TGTGCCAGCAGTGCCGGGCTAGCGGGGGACTCCTCCTACGAGCAGTACTTC. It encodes CASSAGLAGDSSYEQYF.